The clone carrying this T cell receptor (beta chain) was found a few times. Its antigen remains unidentified. V lost 0 bases, J lost 6 bases, and 15 bases lay in between. The CDR3 loop spans 15 amino acids. Germline V gene sequence: CDR1 MNHEY, CDR2 SVGAGI. This table comes from immunoSEQ multiplex PCR, and its TCRdb copy is limited to in-frame clones, with some not included. The table lists around 10,000 clones, 65% to 70% of them singletons. The data originate from a study of CD4+ T cells in melanoma. Broader study findings: A reported correlation linked neoantigen-specific CD4+ T cells to CD8+, macrophage and B cell function. Diverse differentiation states were reported for melanoma neoantigen-specific CD4+ T cells.

This TCR derives from a human donor with melanoma. Sequenced material: cells from a culture (not recorded whether cultured in vitro). The chain has TRBV6-5 and TRBJ2-7, with a tentative D call TRBD2 (5 bases). CDR3 DNA: TGTGCCAGCAGTTACTCACGCCCCGGGAAAGGCGAGCAGTACTTC. It is translated as CASSYSRPGKGEQYF.